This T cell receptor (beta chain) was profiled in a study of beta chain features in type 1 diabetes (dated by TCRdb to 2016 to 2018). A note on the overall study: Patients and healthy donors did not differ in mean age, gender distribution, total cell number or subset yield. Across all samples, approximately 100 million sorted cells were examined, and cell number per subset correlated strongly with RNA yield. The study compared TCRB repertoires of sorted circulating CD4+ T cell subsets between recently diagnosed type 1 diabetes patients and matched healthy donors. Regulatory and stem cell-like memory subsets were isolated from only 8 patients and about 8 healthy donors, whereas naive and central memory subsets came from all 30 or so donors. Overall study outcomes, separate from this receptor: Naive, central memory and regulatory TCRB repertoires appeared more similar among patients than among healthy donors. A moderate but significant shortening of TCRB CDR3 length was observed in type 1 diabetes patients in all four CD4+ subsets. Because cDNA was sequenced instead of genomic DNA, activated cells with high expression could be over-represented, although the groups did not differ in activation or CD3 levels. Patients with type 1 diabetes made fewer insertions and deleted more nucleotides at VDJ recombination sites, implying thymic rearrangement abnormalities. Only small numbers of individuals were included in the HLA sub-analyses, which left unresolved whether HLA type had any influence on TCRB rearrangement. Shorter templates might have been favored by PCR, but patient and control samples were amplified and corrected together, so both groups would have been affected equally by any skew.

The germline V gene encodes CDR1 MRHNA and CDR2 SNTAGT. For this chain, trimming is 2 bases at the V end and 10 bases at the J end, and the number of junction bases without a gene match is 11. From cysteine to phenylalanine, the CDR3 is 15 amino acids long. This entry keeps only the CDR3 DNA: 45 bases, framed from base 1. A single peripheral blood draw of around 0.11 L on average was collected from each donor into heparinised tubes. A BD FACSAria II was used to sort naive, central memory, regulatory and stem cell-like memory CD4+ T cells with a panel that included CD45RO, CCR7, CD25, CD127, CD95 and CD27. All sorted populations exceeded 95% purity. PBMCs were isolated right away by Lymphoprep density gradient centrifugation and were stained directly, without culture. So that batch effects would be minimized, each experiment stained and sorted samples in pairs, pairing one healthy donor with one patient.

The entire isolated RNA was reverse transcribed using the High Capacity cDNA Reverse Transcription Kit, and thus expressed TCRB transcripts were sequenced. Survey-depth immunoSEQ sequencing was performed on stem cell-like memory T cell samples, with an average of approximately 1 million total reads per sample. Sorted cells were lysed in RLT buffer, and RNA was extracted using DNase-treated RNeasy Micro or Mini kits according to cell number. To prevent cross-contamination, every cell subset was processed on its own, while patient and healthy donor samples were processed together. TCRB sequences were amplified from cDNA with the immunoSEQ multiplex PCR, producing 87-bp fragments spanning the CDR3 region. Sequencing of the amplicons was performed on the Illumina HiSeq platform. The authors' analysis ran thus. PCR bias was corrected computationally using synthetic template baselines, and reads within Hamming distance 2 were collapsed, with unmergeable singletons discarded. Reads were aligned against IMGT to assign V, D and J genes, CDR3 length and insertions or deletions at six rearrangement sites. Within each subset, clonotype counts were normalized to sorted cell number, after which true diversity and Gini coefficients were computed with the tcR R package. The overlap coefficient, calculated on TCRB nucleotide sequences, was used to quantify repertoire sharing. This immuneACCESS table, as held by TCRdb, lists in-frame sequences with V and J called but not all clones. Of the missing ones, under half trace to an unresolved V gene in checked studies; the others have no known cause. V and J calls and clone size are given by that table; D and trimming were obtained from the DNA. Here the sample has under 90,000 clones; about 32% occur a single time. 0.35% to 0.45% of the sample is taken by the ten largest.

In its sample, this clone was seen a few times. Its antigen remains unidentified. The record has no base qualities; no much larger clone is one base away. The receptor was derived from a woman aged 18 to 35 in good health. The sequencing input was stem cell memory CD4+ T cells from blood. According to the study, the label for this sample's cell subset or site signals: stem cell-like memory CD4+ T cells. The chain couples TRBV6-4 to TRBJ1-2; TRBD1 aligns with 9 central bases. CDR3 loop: CASSDHLDRGIDYTF. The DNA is TGTGCCAGCAGTGACCATCTGGACAGGGGTATAGACTACACCTTC.